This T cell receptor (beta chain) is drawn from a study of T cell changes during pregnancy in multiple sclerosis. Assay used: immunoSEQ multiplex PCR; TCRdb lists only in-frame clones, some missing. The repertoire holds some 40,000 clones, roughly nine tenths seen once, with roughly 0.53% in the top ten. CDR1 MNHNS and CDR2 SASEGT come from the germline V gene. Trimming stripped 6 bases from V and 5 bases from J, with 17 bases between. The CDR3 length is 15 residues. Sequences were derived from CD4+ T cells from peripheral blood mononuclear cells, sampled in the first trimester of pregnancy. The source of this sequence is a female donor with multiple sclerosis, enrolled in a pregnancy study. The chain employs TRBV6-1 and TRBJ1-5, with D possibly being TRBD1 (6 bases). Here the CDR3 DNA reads TGTGCCAGCAGCACCGGGACATTCTACCATCAGCCCCAGCATTTT. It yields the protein CASSTGTFYHQPQHF.